A selection of T cell receptor beta chains follows, all from one sample in a study of T cell changes during pregnancy in multiple sclerosis. Clones were read by immunoSEQ multiplex PCR, and TCRdb kept only the in-frame ones, dropping some. The sample has about 79,000 clones; over 80% are singletons. The sequences come from CD4+ T cells from peripheral blood mononuclear cells, collected in the second trimester of pregnancy. The receptors were sampled from a female donor with multiple sclerosis, enrolled in a pregnancy study. Both conserved end residues are part of each CDR3. A D gene is named only where the DNA matches it firmly. Only some rows state a clone size, as once, few, many or a class for expanded clones.

CASSQGFDQPQHF	TGTGCCAGCTCACAGGGGTTCGATCAGCCCCAGCATTTT	few	TRBV18	-	TRBJ1-5
CAISSGEAYEQYF	TGTGCCATTTCTAGCGGGGAAGCCTACGAGCAGTACTTC	-	TRBV30	TRBD2	TRBJ2-7
CSVADGDGYTF	TGCAGCGTCGCGGACGGGGATGGCTACACCTTC	-	TRBV29-1	-	TRBJ1-2
CASSVVSGGGTGELFF	TGTGCCAGCAGCGTAGTATCGGGAGGGGGTACCGGGGAGCTGTTTTTT	-	TRBV9	TRBD2	TRBJ2-2
CASTTGTGAGANYGYTF	TGTGCCAGCACCACAGGGACAGGGGCCGGAGCTAACTATGGCTACACCTTC	-	TRBV5-4	TRBD1	TRBJ1-2
CASRRTGVETQYF	TGTGCCAGCAGGAGGACAGGGGTTGAGACCCAGTACTTC	-	TRBV28	TRBD1	TRBJ2-5
CASSQQRTSYYNEQFF	TGTGCCAGCAGCCAGCAACGGACTAGCTACTACAATGAGCAGTTCTTC	few	TRBV7-9	TRBD2	TRBJ2-1
CASSERDRGNFKQYF	TGTGCCAGCAGTGAGAGGGACAGGGGCAACTTCAAGCAGTACTTC	-	TRBV6-1	TRBD1	TRBJ2-7
CASAAGGLHNEQFF	TGTGCCAGCGCAGCGGGGGGGCTCCACAATGAGCAGTTCTTC	-	TRBV18	TRBD2	TRBJ2-1
CASSQAGTGAIAKNIQYF	TGCGCCAGCAGCCAAGCCGGGACAGGGGCGATAGCCAAAAACATTCAGTACTTC	-	TRBV4-1	TRBD1	TRBJ2-4
CASSLSSGGRAGLFF	TGTGCCAGCAGTTTATCAAGCGGGGGACGTGCGGGACTGTTTTTT	-	TRBV28	-	TRBJ1-4
CASSVAAAVSTDTQYF	TGTGCCAGCAGCGTAGCCGCGGCGGTTAGCACAGATACGCAGTATTTT	-	TRBV9	-	TRBJ2-3
CAISDSTENTEAFF	TGTGCCATCAGTGACTCTACCGAGAACACTGAAGCTTTCTTT	-	TRBV10-3	-	TRBJ1-1
CASRFDRGDNQPQHF	TGTGCCAGCAGATTCGACAGGGGAGACAATCAGCCCCAGCATTTT	once	TRBV28	TRBD1	TRBJ1-5
CASNSGTDTQYF	TGTGCCAGCAATAGCGGCACAGATACGCAGTATTTT	-	TRBV25-1	-	TRBJ2-3
CASSPSGGKYEQYF	TGTGCCAGCTCACCATCGGGAGGGAAGTACGAGCAGTACTTC	-	TRBV18	TRBD2	TRBJ2-7
CATRGQGRETQYF	TGTGCTACCAGGGGGCAGGGTAGAGAGACCCAGTACTTC	-	TRBV12-5	TRBD1	TRBJ2-5
CASSLTGLAGETQYF	TGTGCCAGCAGCTTAACCGGACTAGCGGGGGAGACCCAGTACTTC	-	TRBV7-3	TRBD2	TRBJ2-5
CASSFMVETDTQYF	TGTGCCAGCAGCTTCATGGTGGAGACAGATACGCAGTATTTT	once	TRBV7-3	-	TRBJ2-3
CASSYGRLQGVHEQYF	TGTGCCAGCAGTTACGGTCGTTTACAGGGGGTCCACGAGCAGTACTTC	-	TRBV6-6	TRBD1	TRBJ2-7
CASSLTGQLTDTQYF	TGTGCCAGCAGCTTAACGGGACAGCTCACAGATACGCAGTATTTT	-	TRBV7-9	TRBD1	TRBJ2-3
CASSVDLAGDRDTQYF	TGTGCCAGCAGCGTAGACCTAGCGGGAGATCGGGATACGCAGTATTTT	-	TRBV9	TRBD2	TRBJ2-3
CASSPFGQGDYEQYF	TGTGCCAGCAGCCCCTTTGGACAGGGGGACTACGAGCAGTACTTC	-	TRBV11-3	TRBD1	TRBJ2-7
CASSQGQEQTEAFF	TGCGCCAGCAGCCAAGGACAGGAGCAGACTGAAGCTTTCTTT	many	TRBV5-1	TRBD1	TRBJ1-1
CASSVIRRNPEAFF	TGTGCCAGCAGTGTTATTCGGAGGAATCCTGAAGCTTTCTTT	-	TRBV2	-	TRBJ1-1
CASSPGTLGQSEQYF	TGTGCCAGCAGTCCAGGAACGCTTGGCCAAAGCGAGCAGTACTTC	many	TRBV9	-	TRBJ2-7
CASSLVQGFSETQYF	TGTGCCAGCAGCTTAGTGCAGGGATTTTCAGAGACCCAGTACTTC	-	TRBV7-9	-	TRBJ2-5
CASISQTGTPYNEQFF	TGTGCCAGTATTTCCCAAACAGGTACGCCCTACAATGAGCAGTTCTTC	-	TRBV19	-	TRBJ2-1
CASSDKPPGGTRHNQPQHF	TGTGCCAGCAGTGATAAACCCCCGGGGGGGACGCGTCACAATCAGCCCCAGCATTTT	-	TRBV6-1	-	TRBJ1-5
CASNRDTDNQPQHF	TGTGCCAGTAACCGGGACACGGACAATCAGCCCCAGCATTTT	-	TRBV6-1	-	TRBJ1-5
CASSLGLANTYEQYF	TGTGCCAGCAGCTTGGGGCTAGCGAATACCTACGAGCAGTACTTC	-	TRBV5-6	-	TRBJ2-7
CASKGRGGTDTQYF	TGTGCCAGTAAGGGAAGAGGGGGTACAGATACGCAGTATTTT	-	TRBV19	-	TRBJ2-3
CASSQVQGNYGYTF	TGTGCCAGCTCTCAAGTACAGGGCAACTATGGCTACACCTTC	-	TRBV18	-	TRBJ1-2
CASSLREMNTEAFF	TGTGCCAGCAGCTTACGAGAAATGAACACTGAAGCTTTCTTT	-	TRBV11-2	-	TRBJ1-1
CASSLGGLGRTDTQYF	TGTGCCAGCAGTTTAGGAGGGCTGGGTCGTACAGATACGCAGTATTTT	-	TRBV27	-	TRBJ2-3
CASSLVRGDGYTF	TGTGCCAGCAGCTTAGTCAGGGGGGATGGCTACACCTTC	-	TRBV11-2	TRBD1	TRBJ1-2
CASSRAGGGMDEQFF	TGCGCCAGCAGTCGAGCGGGAGGGGGAATGGATGAGCAGTTCTTC	-	TRBV5-1	TRBD2	TRBJ2-1
CASSPILGVSNYGYTF	TGTGCCAGCTCACCCATCCTCGGGGTTAGTAACTATGGCTACACCTTC	-	TRBV18	-	TRBJ1-2
CASSPNRGVDYGYTF	TGTGCCAGCAGCCCAAACAGGGGAGTCGACTATGGCTACACCTTC	-	TRBV5-4	TRBD1	TRBJ1-2
CASRLAGGPYNEQFF	TGTGCCAGCAGGTTAGCGGGAGGCCCGTACAATGAGCAGTTCTTC	-	TRBV5-6	TRBD2	TRBJ2-1
CASSRDYQETQYF	TGTGCCAGCAGCCGGGACTACCAAGAGACCCAGTACTTC	-	TRBV7-2	-	TRBJ2-5
CASSLDLDSSYEQYF	TGTGCCAGCAGCTTAGACCTGGACAGCTCCTACGAGCAGTACTTC	few	TRBV11-3	-	TRBJ2-7
CASSESGGDIVSALHF	TGCGCCAGCAGTGAGTCGGGGGGAGACATCGTCTCGGCCCTCCACTTT	-	TRBV10-2	-	TRBJ1-6
CASSVGGGGETQYF	TGTGCCAGCAGCGTAGGGGGTGGAGGGGAGACCCAGTACTTC	-	TRBV9	-	TRBJ2-5